This T cell receptor (beta chain) was recorded in a study of blood T cell repertoires in COVID-19. In the study overall: Some COVID-19 samples were acute and others convalescent; all came from the United States, Italy and Spain. T cells, B-cell-depleted T cells, or PBMCs provided the cDNA or gDNA that served as material.

Generated by immunoSEQ multiplex PCR, the TCRdb table keeps only in-frame clones and is missing some. The sample records a few hundred thousand clones, roughly 86% being singletons. The TCR comes from a woman aged 50 to 60 with acute or convalescent COVID-19. The source material was peripheral blood.

CDR3 nucleotide sequence: TGTGCCAGCAGTTACTCGGACTCCTATATCTCCTACGAGCAGTACTTC. Translation gives CASSYSDSYISYEQYF. The genes are TRBV6-6 and TRBJ2-7; D is perhaps TRBD2 (5 bases). V lost 0 bases and J 0 bases, leaving 12 bases between the germline ends. Germline values: CDR1 MNHNY, CDR2 SVGAGI (reference sequence). The CDR3 consists of 16 residues.